This T cell receptor beta chain was documented in a study of blood T cell repertoires in COVID-19. Background on the study: Samples came from the United States, Italy and Spain, spanning acute and convalescent COVID-19. T cells, B-cell-depleted T cells, or PBMCs supplied cDNA or gDNA.

In its sample, this clone was seen a few times. V shed 5 bases and J 11 bases; nucleotides not matched to a gene: 14. Germline lookup yields CDR1 LNHDA and CDR2 SQIVND (reference sequence). The CDR3 length is 15 residues. As processed by the authors: Counts of nucleated cells, estimated from reference gene primer amplification, were obtained. Method: immunoSEQ multiplex PCR; TCRdb's copy keeps in-frame clones and lacks some. The V and J calls and the clone size are those of that table, but D and trimming were determined from the DNA. The sample lists about 120,000 clones, roughly nine tenths occurring once.

Sequences were obtained from peripheral blood. The source of this sequence is a man in his 70s who had recovered from COVID-19. V gene TRBV19 combines with J gene TRBJ1-5; 8 bases map to TRBD1. The chain's CDR3 is CASSPDRDYVLSQHF. The CDR3 nucleotides are TGTGCCAGTAGTCCGGACAGGGATTATGTTTTGTCCCAGCATTTT.